Below, 15 T cell receptor beta chains from the same sample are listed, as sequenced in a study of Graves' ophthalmopathy and Graves' hyperthyroidism. RNA served as the template for amplifying TCR beta CDR3 regions. In the first round, RT-PCR was carried out with HTBI primers, and a multiplex PCR formed the second round. TCRdb recomputed calls from the multiplex PCR reads with MiXCR, one row per CDR3 protein. The data show 200,000 to 300,000 distinct CDR3 sequences, around 50% seen once. Sequencing was done on a sample of peripheral blood. These TCRs come from an adult man with Graves' ophthalmopathy.

The rearrangement joins TRBV7-9 to TRBJ1-2; TRBD1 might be the D (5 bases). The V end lost 5 bases, the J end lost 4 bases, and 17 bases lay between the germline ends. There are 15 residues in the CDR3. CDR1 and CDR2 from the germline V gene are SEHNR and FQNEAQ (reference sequence). In DNA, the CDR3 is TGTGCCAGCAGCCCAGTTGGGGCGAGCTCCTATGGCTACACCTTC. Translating gives CASSPVGASSYGYTF.

CDR3 region: CASSESSPTGGYGYTF. For the CDR3, the DNA is TGTGCCAGCAGTGAATCCTCCCCGACAGGGGGATATGGCTACACCTTC. The chain has TRBV6-1 and TRBJ1-2; TRBD1 matches 9 bases. Trimming at V came to 2 bases and at J to 5 bases, leaving 9 bases not matched to a gene. The CDR3 length is 16 residues. CDR1 is MNHNS, CDR2 SASEGT, per germline.

The V and J genes are TRBV5-8 and TRBJ2-7; 11 nucleotides line up with TRBD2. The CDR3 length is 14 residues. Germline V CDR1 and CDR2: SGHTS, YDEGEE. Unmatched junction bases numbered 2, after V lost 4 bases and J lost 2 bases. The CDR3 region has the DNA TGTGCCAGCAGCGCACTAGCGGGGGCCTACGAGCAGTACTTC. This gives the protein CASSALAGAYEQYF.

This clonotype turned up a few times. CDR3 DNA: TGTGCCACCGACACAGGGCCCTTCTCTGGGGCCAACGTCCTGACTTTC. Its translation: CATDTGPFSGANVLTF. The chain recombines TRBV19 with TRBJ2-6, with D perhaps TRBD1 (6 bases). The V end was cut by 10 bases, the J end by 0 bases, with 16 bases between. There are 16 residues in the CDR3. From germline, CDR1 is LNHDA and CDR2 SQIVND (reference sequence).

The CDR3 DNA reads TGTGCCAGCAGTTTGGAGAGAGGGGACACTGAAGCTTTCTTT. As protein: CASSLERGDTEAFF. This chain uses TRBV12-3 or TRBV12-4 with TRBJ1-1, with D perhaps TRBD1 (5 bases). The V gene lost 3 bases and the J gene lost 3 bases, with 11 bases spanning the gap. The CDR3 consists of 14 residues.

This clonotype appeared a few times. The chain is built from TRBV7-3 and TRBJ2-7; the match to TRBD1 covers 9 bases. CDR3 length: 14 amino acids. Germline assignment: CDR1 SGHTA and CDR2 FQGTGA. V was clipped by 4 bases and J by 5 bases; unmatched bases: 6. CDR3 loop: CASSSGTGFDEQYF. CDR3 sequence (DNA): TGTGCCAGCAGCTCCGGGACAGGGTTTGACGAGCAGTACTTC.

The rearrangement links TRBV20-1 to TRBJ2-2; TRBD1 might be the D (6 bases). Trimming removed 1 base at V and 6 bases at J, with 9 bases between. Per the germline V gene, CDR1 is DFQATT and CDR2 is SNEGSKA (reference sequence). CDR3 length equals 13 residues. CDR3 sequence (DNA): TGCAGTGCTAGAGTTCAGGGGTCCGGGGAGCTGTTTTTT. This codes for CSARVQGSGELFF.

V is TRBV20-1 and J is TRBJ1-5; TRBD1 matches 9 bases. The V and J ends lost 2 bases and 4 bases, in that order; junction bases with no gene match: 6. The CDR3 totals 15 residues. Germline loops: CDR1 DFQATT, CDR2 SNEGSKA (reference sequence). The CDR3 bases are TGCAGTGCTAGACCCCAGACAGGGGGGAATCAGCCCCAGCATTTT. Translated: CSARPQTGGNQPQHF.

The chain combines TRBV29-1 with TRBJ1-5; D call uncertain. This CDR3 has 12 amino acids. The V end lost 4 bases, the J end lost 7 bases, and 11 bases lay between the germline ends. Germline CDR1 SQVTM, CDR2 ANQGSEA. The chain's CDR3 is CSVGWESQPQHF. The CDR3 region has the DNA TGCAGCGTTGGGTGGGAGAGCCAGCCCCAGCATTTT.

The chain combines TRBV7-9 with TRBJ1-1, with D uncertain. V lost 1 base and J 1 base, leaving 7 bases between the germline ends. This CDR3 comprises 14 residues. Germline V CDR1 and CDR2: SEHNR, FQNEAQ (reference sequence). The CDR3 nucleotides read TGTGCCAGCAGCTTAGAACCGGGGAACACTGAAGCTTTCTTT. This gives the protein CASSLEPGNTEAFF.

This chain connects TRBV6-2 or TRBV6-3 to TRBJ2-5; 7 positions match TRBD1. Germline CDR1 MNHEY, CDR2 SVGEGT. Unmatched junction bases numbered 12, after V lost 5 bases and J lost 3 bases. The CDR3 length is 16 residues. CDR3 sequence (DNA): TGTGCCAGCAGTATCCTTCCCCCCGGGACAGAAGAGACCCAGTACTTC. Translating it yields CASSILPPGTEETQYF.

There are a few counts of this clonotype. The chain carries TRBV7-9 and TRBJ1-5, with 10 bases that match TRBD1. CDR1 is SEHNR, CDR2 FQNEAQ, per germline (reference sequence). The CDR3 has 15 amino acids. V was pared by 4 bases and J by 4 bases, with 4 bases of the junction left unmatched. The CDR3 reads CASSWGTGVNQPQHF. CDR3 in DNA: TGTGCCAGCAGCTGGGGGACAGGGGTTAATCAGCCCCAGCATTTT.

This clonotype was found a few times. CDR3 sequence reads: CASSGGQVRELFF. The CDR3 DNA sequence: TGTGCCAGCAGCGGAGGACAGGTCAGGGAGCTGTTTTTT. The rearrangement links TRBV7-2 to TRBJ2-2, with 7 bases matching TRBD1. Per germline, CDR1 SGHTA and CDR2 FQGNSA. The CDR3 covers 13 residues. The V and J ends lost 5 bases and 9 bases, in that order; junction bases with no gene match: 6.

The chain carries TRBV29-1 and TRBJ2-2; TRBD2 aligns across 10 bases. This CDR3 comprises 16 residues. V was pared by 0 bases and J by 8 bases, with 9 bases of the junction left unmatched. Germline assignment: CDR1 SQVTM and CDR2 ANQGSEA. CDR3: CSVEEHSLAGEGELFF. CDR3 nucleotide sequence: TGCAGCGTTGAAGAACACTCCCTAGCGGGGGAGGGGGAGCTGTTTTTT.

The V call is TRBV2, the J call TRBJ2-1; TRBD2 might be the D (5 bases). Germline CDR1 reads SNHLY; CDR2 reads FYNNEI. CDR3 length: 13 amino acids. Deletions cut 0 bases from V and 9 bases from J, with 9 bases between. CDR3 sequence: CASSEAEGGEQFF. The CDR3 nucleotides read TGTGCCAGCAGTGAAGCTGAGGGCGGTGAGCAGTTCTTC. The full variable domain, rest sourced from reference TRBV2 and TRBJ2-1, is EPEVTQTPSHQVTQMGQEVILRCVPISNHLYFYWYRQILGQKVEFLVSFYNNEISEKSEIFDDQFSVERPDGSNFTLKIRSTKLEDSAMYFCASSEAEGGEQFFGPGTRLTVL.